Presented here are 17 T cell receptor beta chains from one specimen sequenced in a study of blood T cell repertoires in COVID-19 (dated by TCRdb to about 2020). Receptor amplification or capture employed the immunoSEQ multiplex PCR assay. Entries here come from immuneACCESS through TCRdb and include only in-frame sequences with V and J called. Some clones fail to appear in such tables; in the studies checked, an unresolved V gene covers under half of the shortfall, and the cause of the remainder is unknown. This sample is represented by 200,000 to 250,000 clones; just over 85% of them were singletons. The ten largest make up 4% to 4.5% of the sample. Material for sequencing was peripheral blood. Receptors originate from a man aged 50-59 years with acute or convalescent COVID-19.

The chain couples TRBV7-2 to TRBJ1-5; the D gene is possibly TRBD1 (5 bases). CDR3 length: 14 residues. The ends were cut back, 4 bases at V and 4 bases at J, with 11 bases in the middle. Germline V gene data show CDR1 as SGHTA and CDR2 as FQGNSA. CDR3 bases: TGTGCCAGCAGCTCCAGGGTTAGGAATCAGCCCCAGCATTTT. Amino acids: CASSSRVRNQPQHF. The full variable domain, in which reference TRBV7-2 and TRBJ1-5 provide the parts outside the CDR3, is GAGVSQSPSNKVTEKGKDVELRCDPISGHTALYWYRQSLGQGLEFLIYFQGNSAPDKSGLPSDRFSAERTGGSVSTLTIQRTQQEDSAVYLCASSSRVRNQPQHFGDGTRLSIL.

V is TRBV6-5 and J is TRBJ1-3; 9 positions match TRBD1. Germline V gene data show CDR1 as MNHEY and CDR2 as SVGAGI. Unmatched junction bases numbered 7, after V lost 2 bases and J lost 11 bases. This CDR3 contains 14 residues. CDR3 protein: CASSYGGGQGAIYF. The DNA for the CDR3 is TGTGCCAGCAGTTACGGTGGGGGACAGGGAGCCATATATTTT.

The chain carries TRBV6-5 and TRBJ1-1; 8 bases are a match to TRBD1. Germline V gives CDR1 MNHEY, CDR2 SVGAGI. V lost 6 bases to trimming and J lost 1 base; unmatched junction nucleotides: 4. This CDR3 is 14 amino acids long. DNA for the CDR3: TGTGCCAGCAGATACGGACAGGGGAACACTGAAGCTTTCTTT. It translates to CASRYGQGNTEAFF.

In regard to this clone: Other DNA sequences in the same sample also yield this CDR3. The chain joins TRBV6-5 to TRBJ1-4; D possibly corresponds to TRBD1 (5 bases). CDR1 is MNHEY and CDR2 is SVGAGI in the germline V gene. CDR3 size: 14 residues. V lost 5 bases, J lost 5 bases, and 12 bases lay in between. This CDR3 reads CASSPSRANEKLFF. The DNA of the CDR3 is TGTGCCAGCAGTCCCTCCAGGGCGAATGAAAAACTGTTTTTT.

The chain has TRBV7-3 and TRBJ2-7; no firm D call. The germline V gene has CDR1 SGHTA and CDR2 FQGTGA. The CDR3 is made up of 12 amino acids. V was clipped by 4 bases and J by 6 bases, with 10 bases between them. CDR3 DNA sequence: TGTGCCAGCAGCTCTTCAGATTCCGAGCAGTACTTC. Residues: CASSSSDSEQYF.

The rearrangement joins TRBV19 to TRBJ1-2, with 9 bases matching TRBD1. The V and J ends lost 5 bases and 4 bases, in that order; junction bases with no gene match: 5. CDR3 length: 14 residues. The germline V gene encodes CDR1 LNHDA and CDR2 SQIVND (reference sequence). The CDR3 DNA sequence: TGTGCCAGTAGTTTGGACAGGGGTCGCTATGGCTACACCTTC. Translation: CASSLDRGRYGYTF.

This chain uses TRBV29-1 with TRBJ1-1, with 9 bases fitting TRBD1. The CDR3 length is 14 residues. Germline values: CDR1 SQVTM, CDR2 ANQGSEA. V lost 5 bases, J lost 1 base, and 5 bases stayed unmatched. The CDR3 DNA sequence: TGCAGCGTTCGTCCGGGACAGGGGAACACTGAAGCTTTCTTT. Protein: CSVRPGQGNTEAFF.

This chain joins TRBV2 and TRBJ1-4, with TRBD1 matching over 10 bases. In germline, CDR1 is SNHLY, CDR2 FYNNEI. The length of the CDR3 is 12 residues. CDR3 sequence (DNA): TGTGGTACGGGACAGGGGAGTGAAAAACTGTTTTTT. This encodes CGTGQGSEKLFF.

J is TRBJ1-6 and V is TRBV11-2; TRBD1 agrees at 10 bases. This CDR3 comprises 16 residues. CDR1 and CDR2 from the germline V gene are SGHAT and FQNNGV. With 5 bases clipped from V and 13 bases from J, the junction kept 14 bases outside the gene matches. The CDR3 loop reads CASSHRDGTGEGPLHF. DNA for the CDR3: TGTGCCAGCAGCCATAGGGACGGGACAGGGGAAGGGCCCCTCCACTTT.

This clone occurred once. The rearrangement links TRBV19 to TRBJ1-5, with D perhaps TRBD1 (5 bases). The CDR3 runs 15 residues. From germline, CDR1 is LNHDA and CDR2 SQIVND (reference sequence). V lost 6 bases to trimming and J lost 7 bases, with 19 bases between them. DNA for the CDR3: TGTGCCAGTAGGGGGCTGTGGGGGGAAAGCCAGCCCCAGCATTTT. Translating it yields CASRGLWGESQPQHF.

V is TRBV6-1 and J is TRBJ1-2; D unresolved. V lost 2 bases to trimming and J lost 2 bases, with 15 bases between them. The CDR3 runs to 16 residues. Germline CDR1 is MNHNS and CDR2 is SASEGT. Here the CDR3 reads CASSENGLAENYGYTF. The CDR3 coding sequence is TGTGCCAGCAGTGAAAATGGACTCGCCGAGAACTATGGCTACACCTTC.

The CDR3 DNA follows: TGTGCCAGCTCACCCGCATCAGGGCCGAACACTGAAGCTTTCTTT. Encoded protein: CASSPASGPNTEAFF. The chain uses TRBV18 and TRBJ1-1, with D tentatively TRBD1 (5 bases). Trimming stripped 3 bases from V and 1 base from J, with 12 bases between. This CDR3 contains 15 residues. CDR1 and CDR2 from the germline V gene are KGHSH and LQKENI.

The rearrangement uses TRBV5-1 and TRBJ2-1; TRBD1 agrees at 8 bases. The germline CDR1 and CDR2 sequences are SGHRS and YFSETQ. V was clipped by 4 bases and J by 10 bases; unmatched bases: 10. The CDR3 extends over 14 amino acids. This chain's CDR3 is CASSRQGLGEEQFF. CDR3 bases: TGCGCCAGCAGCCGACAGGGGCTCGGGGAAGAGCAGTTCTTC.

The chain combines TRBV6-4 with TRBJ2-1, with TRBD1 identical over 7 bases. The V gene end was trimmed by 3 bases and the J gene end by 9 bases; junction bases not matched to a gene: 5. The CDR3 spans 13 residues. CDR1 and CDR2 (germline): MRHNA, SNTAGT. CDR3 sequence (DNA): TGTGCCAGCAGTGAAGGGACAGAAGGTGAGCAGTTCTTC. It translates to CASSEGTEGEQFF.

This clone was counted between two and nine times. V is TRBV5-4 and J is TRBJ2-1; 7 bases fit TRBD2. This CDR3 region has 16 residues. V shed 4 bases, J shed 0 bases, and the junction held 7 bases outside the gene matches. Per the germline V gene, CDR1 is SGHNT and CDR2 is YYREEE (reference sequence). DNA of the CDR3: TGTGCCAGCAGCACCCTCCGGGGGGACTCCTACAATGAGCAGTTCTTC. It encodes CASSTLRGDSYNEQFF.

This clone appeared once. The J gene is TRBJ2-2, the V gene TRBV7-8; TRBD1 agrees at 8 bases. Germline V CDR1 and CDR2: SGHVS, FQNEAQ. J lost 4 bases, V lost 4 bases, and 5 bases had no gene match. The CDR3 totals 15 residues. CDR3 protein: CASSYGQGATGELFF. Here the CDR3 DNA reads TGTGCCAGCAGCTATGGACAGGGAGCCACCGGGGAGCTGTTTTTT.

The chain has TRBV7-6 and TRBJ1-1; a possible D gene is TRBD1 (6 bases). Germline CDR1 SGHVS, CDR2 FNYEAQ. Trimming stripped 5 bases from V and 7 bases from J, with 17 bases between. CDR3 length equals 14 residues. The CDR3, as DNA: TGTGCCAGCAGCCTCACGCCCACAGGGATTGAAGCTTTCTTT. Its protein product is CASSLTPTGIEAFF.